This TCR beta chain was sequenced during a study of cytomegalovirus exposure and HLA in healthy donors. Study results and limitations: In vitro testing confirmed three CMV-associated chains as specific for CMV antigens. A list of about 160 TCR beta chains associated with cytomegalovirus was given. The finding came from a later analysis; first-cohort TCR clusters tended to co-occur in the 130 or so validation repertoires. Reports credit the classifier with highly specific, highly sensitive diagnosis of cytomegalovirus status.

The CDR3 extends over 13 amino acids. Trimming cost V 2 bases and J 7 bases, with 11 bases left between them. The germline V gene encodes CDR1 SEHNR and CDR2 FQNEAQ (reference sequence). A note on this clone: Its cognate antigen is unknown.

Profiled with immunoSEQ multiplex PCR; TCRdb holds only in-frame clones, not every one. Among about 150,000 clones, roughly 90% were seen once, and the ten largest hold approximately 20%. The TCR sequence derives from a young man in good health and CMV-seropositive. J is TRBJ1-2 and V is TRBV7-9, with D unclear. Source material: PBMCs. CDR3 DNA: TGTGCCAGCAGCTTATTCAGCGGGCTTGGCTACACCTTC. Translated: CASSLFSGLGYTF.